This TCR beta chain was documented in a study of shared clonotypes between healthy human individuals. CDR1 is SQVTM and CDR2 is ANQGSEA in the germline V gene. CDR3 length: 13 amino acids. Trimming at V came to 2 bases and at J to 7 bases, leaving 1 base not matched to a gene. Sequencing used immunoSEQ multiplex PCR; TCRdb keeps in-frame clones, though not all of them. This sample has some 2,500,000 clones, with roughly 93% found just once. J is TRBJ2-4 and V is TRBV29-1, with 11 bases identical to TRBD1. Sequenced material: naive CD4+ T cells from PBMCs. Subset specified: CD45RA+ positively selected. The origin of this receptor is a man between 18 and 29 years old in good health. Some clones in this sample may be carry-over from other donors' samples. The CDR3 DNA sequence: TGCAGCGTTGAAAGGGACAGGGGGAACATTCAGTACTTC. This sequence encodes CSVERDRGNIQYF.